The sequence of this TCR beta chain was determined in a study of blood T cells in healthy people across ages. Trimming took off 1 base at V and 2 bases at J, with 12 bases between the two ends. This CDR3 region has 16 residues. Per the germline V gene, CDR1 is SGHDN and CDR2 is FVKESK. Primed by a sample-barcoded 5' primer and a J-beta primer mix, a second PCR proceeded for roughly 6 to 12 cycles. TCRdb itself ran the 5' RACE reads through MiXCR, one entry per CDR3 protein. The table shows around 970,000 distinct CDR3 sequences, with 51% occurring only once. This rearrangement joins TRBV14 to TRBJ2-1; the D gene is possibly TRBD2 (5 bases). What was sequenced was blood. The receptor comes from a woman in her sixties or seventies in good health. The CDR3 loop is CASSQGGQIPYNEQFF. The CDR3 DNA sequence: TGTGCCAGCAGCCAAGGAGGGCAAATACCCTACAATGAGCAGTTCTTC.